Given below is one T cell receptor beta chain in context. Its antigen is currently not known. No much larger clone is present one base from it, and per-base qualities are unavailable. These data come from a study of T cell responses to AZD1222 COVID-19 vaccine (dated by TCRdb to the early 2020s). About the full investigation: A total of 240 or so trial participants underwent TCR sequencing, of whom roughly 210 had received two doses of AZD1222 and roughly 26 had received two doses of the MenACWY control vaccine. Trial participants were enrolled by age into subgroups of 18-55, 56-69 and 70-plus years, and around 140, 26 and 57 TCR-sequenced participants, respectively, were included in these subgroups. What the work shows at the level of the full study, not this receptor alone: Participants were mostly white British, with more females than males. The authors suggested clonal diversity may have been underestimated. Vaccine-associated CD4 TCRs spanned the whole spike protein, with dominant responses in regions 160-218 and 743-854. After two AZD1222 doses, both the breadth and the depth of spike-specific TCRs were significantly higher than at day 0 and than in MenACWY recipients. Epitopes outside the regions mutated in the B.1.351 and B.1.1.7 variants were reportedly recognized by nearly half of the unique spike-specific TCRs. In the small 56-69-year group, the increase in depth fell short of significance, most likely because of low power. Only 5 to 7 AZD1222 recipients were SARS-CoV-2 seropositive at baseline, limiting conclusions about previously exposed vaccinees. No day 14 peak-response samples were available, so repertoires were characterized only after the peak T cell response.

The CDR3 regions of human TCRbeta chains were analyzed by immunosequencing. On the study's bioinformatics: Repertoire TCRs were checked for matches against a reference library of SARS-CoV-2-specific TCRs that had been generated using the MIRA antigen-specificity platform. Breadth was defined as the fraction of unique TCRs that were SARS-CoV-2-associated, and depth was defined as the fraction of total T cells that were SARS-CoV-2-associated. Each spike-specific TCR was assigned to its reactive spike region and to a CD4 or CD8 class using the MIRA data. Log10-transformed breadth and depth values were compared by one-way ANOVA with Sidak's multiple comparisons tests. Not all clones reach the TCRdb copy of this immuneACCESS table, which keeps in-frame sequences only. Checked studies attribute under half of the gap to unresolved V genes and leave the rest unexplained. V, J and clone size reflect that table, while D and trimming were determined from the DNA. The sample table records approximately 100,000 clones; roughly 87% of these occur just once. The top ten clones comprise 2% to 2.5% of the sample.

Reading the label with the study, this specimen's time point is: about 28 days (+/-7) after the second vaccine dose. Because spike-specific TCR depth and breadth did not differ between the two schedules, AZD1222 recipients who got a second dose at roughly 4 weeks were pooled with those who got a second dose at roughly 12 weeks. Vaccinee samples were obtained from the UK trials COV001 and COV002, which included a single-blind randomized controlled phase 2/3 trial of AZD1222 (ChAdOx1 nCoV-19) in healthy adults. For TCRbeta chain sequencing, PBMC samples were collected from trial participants at day 0 and at day 28 after the second dose. The junction shows trimming of 4 bases on V and 2 bases on J, plus 12 bases between the germline ends. Measured from the cysteine to the phenylalanine, the CDR3 is 14 residues long. The entry retains the CDR3 DNA only, 42 bases that are in frame from base 1. As encoded in the germline V gene, CDR1 is SNHLY while CDR2 is FYNNEI.

The sequencing here drew on peripheral blood, taken 28 days after the second AZD1222 dose. The sequence came from an adult who received the AZD1222 COVID-19 vaccine. This chain is built from TRBV2 and TRBJ2-7, with no reliable assignment of the D segment. The DNA sequence is given as TGTGCCAGCAGTGGTCGCGAAGCCACCTACGAGCAGTACTTC. The encoded protein is CASSGREATYEQYF.